Below, 27 T cell receptor beta chains from the same sample are listed, as sequenced in a study of T-cell reconstitution after alpha-beta-depleted transplantation in children. A library of TCRbeta sequences, prepared with unique molecular identifiers, was generated. TCRdb itself ran the PCR reads through MiXCR, one entry per CDR3 protein. The sample includes approximately 510,000 distinct CDR3 sequences, 15% to 20% seen only once; the top ten take about 3.1%. Source: PBMCs from the stem cell graft donor, taken from the stem cell graft. The receptors derive from a human donor who donated a stem cell graft to a child with acute lymphoblastic leukemia.

This clonotype turned up a few times. The chain uses TRBV9 and TRBJ2-7, with 9 bases lining up with TRBD2. Germline-derived CDR1 and CDR2 are SGDLS and YYNGEE. Trimming cost V 3 bases and J 3 bases; bases outside gene matches: 4. This CDR3 is built from 14 residues. The DNA for the CDR3 is TGTGCCAGCAGCGCGGGCGGGAGGGACTACGAGCAGTACTTC. Residues: CASSAGGRDYEQYF.

This chain connects TRBV7-8 to TRBJ2-1, with 9 positions matching TRBD2. Per germline, CDR1 SGHVS and CDR2 FQNEAQ. The CDR3 totals 20 residues. V lost 5 bases and J lost 1; bases outside the gene matches: 18. CDR3 DNA sequence: TGTGCCAGCAGCCCCAGGGATAGCGGGGGAGGGTTAATTTCCTACAATGAGCAGTTCTTC. Translated, it gives CASSPRDSGGGLISYNEQFF.

The sample holds a few counts of this clonotype. This chain links TRBV7-8 with TRBJ2-1; 10 nucleotides match TRBD1. CDR1 is SGHVS and CDR2 is FQNEAQ in the germline V gene. CDR3 length equals 16 residues. V gave up 1 base and J gave up 6 bases; unmatched junction bases: 6. For the CDR3, the DNA is TGTGCCAGCAGCTTAGGTGGGACAGGGGTTTTCAATGAGCAGTTCTTC. Encoded protein: CASSLGGTGVFNEQFF.

This clonotype was counted once. The chain employs TRBV18 and TRBJ2-7; no reliable D call. The CDR3 spans 12 residues. Germline V lookup: CDR1 KGHSH, CDR2 LQKENI. V was pared by 1 base and J by 5 bases, with 6 bases between. The CDR3 bases are TGTGCCAGCTCACCACACGTGGACGAGCAGTACTTC. Protein sequence: CASSPHVDEQYF.

This clonotype was seen a few times. This chain uses TRBV6-5 with TRBJ2-3; D ambiguous. The CDR3 is 14 residues long. Per germline, CDR1 MNHEY and CDR2 SVGAGI. Trimming removed 2 bases from V and 2 bases from J, with 8 bases in between. CDR3 DNA sequence: TGTGCCAGCAGTTACCGACATACCACAGATACGCAGTATTTT. Translated, it gives CASSYRHTTDTQYF.

Details on this clonotype: The junction shows a germline mismatch at one end, possibly a read error. The chain recombines TRBV20-1 with TRBJ1-1; D is unclear. This CDR3 spans 12 amino acids. Germline V gene sequence: CDR1 DFQATT, CDR2 SNEGSKA (reference sequence). The CDR3 reads CSARDRRRSNLF. In DNA form, the CDR3 reads TGCAGTGCTAGAGATCGTCGCAGGTCAAATCTCTTT.

The chain uses TRBV12-3 or TRBV12-4 and TRBJ1-5; D remains unclear. The CDR3 has 14 residues. Trimming removed 4 bases from V and 2 bases from J, with 9 bases in between. The CDR3 loop reads CASSSGSGNQPQHF. The CDR3 region has the DNA TGTGCCAGCAGTTCAGGTAGCGGCAATCAGCCCCAGCATTTT.

This chain joins TRBV13 and TRBJ1-5; the match to TRBD1 covers 7 bases. J was trimmed by 5 bases and V by 3 bases; bases with no gene match: 4. Germline CDR1 PRHDT, CDR2 FYEKMQ (reference sequence). This CDR3 has 14 residues. CDR3 amino acids: CASSFQGGHQPQHF. CDR3 coding DNA: TGTGCCAGCAGCTTCCAGGGGGGCCATCAGCCCCAGCATTTT. The full variable domain, in which reference TRBV13 and TRBJ1-5 provide the parts outside the CDR3, is AAGVIQSPRHLIKEKRETATLKCYPIPRHDTVYWYQQGPGQDPQFLISFYEKMQSDKGSIPDRFSAQQFSDYHSELNMSSLELGDSALYFCASSFQGGHQPQHFGDGTRLSIL.

CDR3 coding DNA: TGTGCCAGCAGCGTAGGCGGGACGAGCTCCTACAATGAGCAGTTCTTC. This gives the protein CASSVGGTSSYNEQFF. The rearrangement joins TRBV9 to TRBJ2-1; D may be TRBD2 (6 bases). The CDR3 consists of 16 residues. Germline loops: CDR1 SGDLS, CDR2 YYNGEE. V lost 0 bases and J 0 bases, leaving 10 bases between the germline ends.

V and J are TRBV12-3 or TRBV12-4 and TRBJ1-1; the D is unclear. V lost 6 bases to trimming and J lost 1 base, with 12 bases between them. This CDR3 comprises 14 residues. The CDR3 DNA follows: TGTGCCAGCAGCCTCGGAGAGGAGAACACTGAAGCTTTCTTT. It is translated as CASSLGEENTEAFF.

This sequence joins TRBV5-1 and TRBJ2-1; 8 bases agree with TRBD1. The CDR3 sequence is 14 residues long. The V gene end was trimmed by 5 bases and the J gene end by 6 bases; junction bases not matched to a gene: 7. Germline CDR1 reads SGHRS; CDR2 reads YFSETQ. CDR3 nucleotide sequence: TGCGCCAGCAGGCCGGGACAGGAGATCAATGAGCAGTTCTTC. Its translation is CASRPGQEINEQFF.

The genes are TRBV20-1 and TRBJ2-7; TRBD1 matches 8 bases. The CDR3 consists of 16 residues. Germline V gene data show CDR1 as DFQATT and CDR2 as SNEGSKA (reference sequence). CDR3 sequence (DNA): TGCGCTCAAGGACGAGGTGGGACAGGATCCTCCTACGAGCAGTACTTC. Protein: CAQGRGGTGSSYEQYF.

The chain recombines TRBV5-1 with TRBJ2-7; TRBD1 matches 10 bases. This CDR3 has 14 residues. Germline assignment: CDR1 SGHRS and CDR2 YFSETQ. Trimming removed 4 bases from V and 5 bases from J; junction bases left unmatched: 6. The CDR3 region is CASSPRGQGNEQYF. CDR3 in DNA: TGCGCCAGCAGCCCAAGGGGACAGGGGAACGAGCAGTACTTC. Drawing the rest from reference TRBV5-1 and TRBJ2-7, the complete variable domain is KAGVTQTPRYLIKTRGQQVTLSCSPISGHRSVSWYQQTPGQGLQFLFEYFSETQRNKGNFPGRFSGRQFSNSRSEMNVSTLELGDSALYLCASSPRGQGNEQYFGPGTRLTVT.

This clonotype showed up just a few times. The chain employs TRBV23-1 and TRBJ2-1; D remains ambiguous. TRBV23-1 is recorded as an ORF, its role being uncertain. The CDR3 runs to 19 residues. V lost 6 bases and J lost 4, with 28 bases in between. Here the CDR3 reads CASRTMTRETPSDYNEQFF. In DNA form, the CDR3 reads TGCGCCAGCAGAACAATGACAAGAGAAACCCCCTCGGATTACAATGAGCAGTTCTTC.

The chain links TRBV4-1 to TRBJ2-1; 13 nucleotides match TRBD2. The germline gives CDR1 MGHRA, CDR2 YSYEKL. CDR3 length: 18 amino acids. The V gene end was trimmed by 1 base and the J gene end by 5 bases; junction bases not matched to a gene: 8. The CDR3 sequence is CASSQGRYGTSGNNEQFF. As DNA, the CDR3 is TGCGCCAGCAGCCAAGGGAGGTATGGGACTAGCGGGAACAATGAGCAGTTCTTC.

V usage is TRBV21-1 and J usage is TRBJ1-1; TRBD1 was called by the table and not checked on the DNA. TRBV21-1 corresponds to a pseudogene. This CDR3 contains 16 residues. DNA for the CDR3: TGTGCCAGCAGCACAACTGACCGGGACAGGGGCACTGAAGCTTTCTTT. Residues: CASSTTDRDRGTEAFF.

The chain carries TRBV30 and TRBJ2-1; 10 bases line up with TRBD2. This CDR3 contains 14 residues. Germline CDR1 is GTSNPN and CDR2 is SVGIG (reference sequence). J was trimmed by 1 base and V by 5 bases; bases with no gene match: 2. CDR3 nucleotide sequence: TGTGCCTGGCGGGGACTAGCGTCCTACAATGAGCAGTTCTTC. It is translated as CAWRGLASYNEQFF.

This clonotype occurred a few times. The junction and the germline gene differ at one end; a read error may be behind it. The chain has TRBV27 and TRBJ2-1; 11 nucleotides align to TRBD1. The germline CDR1 and CDR2 sequences are MNHEY and SMNVEV (reference sequence). This CDR3 comprises 13 residues. The CDR3 sequence: CASSSDRGRFLVF. The CDR3 nucleotides are TGTGCCAGCAGTTCGGACAGGGGGCGATTCCTGGTCTTC.

The genes are TRBV18 and TRBJ2-4; no clear D. Germline assignment: CDR1 KGHSH and CDR2 LQKENI. The V end lost 6 bases, the J end lost 0 bases, and 9 bases lay between the germline ends. The CDR3 length is 14 residues. CDR3 coding DNA: TGTGCCAGCTCCACGGGTGTAGCCAAAAACATTCAGTACTTC. Its protein product is CASSTGVAKNIQYF.

DNA for the CDR3: TGTGCCAGCAGTGAAAGGGCGGGAGCGGCGTACGAGCAGTACTTC. It codes for CASSERAGAAYEQYF. The chain uses TRBV6-1 and TRBJ2-7, with 7 bases lining up with TRBD2. The CDR3 consists of 15 residues. CDR1 is MNHNS, CDR2 SASEGT, per germline. V dropped 2 bases and J dropped 4; count of bases not matched to a gene: 8.

Only a few counts were recorded for this clonotype. This chain joins TRBV20-1 and TRBJ1-2; D gene uncertain. Trimming took off 1 base at V and 4 bases at J, with 13 bases between the two ends. CDR3 length equals 14 residues. Germline CDR1 DFQATT, CDR2 SNEGSKA (reference sequence). Here the CDR3 reads CSARVRGLTYGYTF. CDR3 coding DNA: TGCAGTGCTAGAGTCCGGGGATTAACCTATGGCTACACCTTC.

This clonotype was recorded a few times. The rearrangement uses TRBV6-2 or TRBV6-3 and TRBJ2-1, with a tentative D call TRBD2 (5 bases). CDR1 and CDR2 from the germline V gene are MNHEY and SVGEGT. The CDR3 runs 15 residues. V lost 6 bases, J lost 1 base, and 13 bases lay in between. CDR3 nucleotides: TGTGCCAGCAGCCCGTTACTAGGGTCCTACAATGAGCAGTTCTTC. As protein: CASSPLLGSYNEQFF.

This clonotype came up a few times. This chain joins TRBV29-1 and TRBJ2-1; 9 nucleotides agree with TRBD2. The germline V gene has CDR1 SQVTM and CDR2 ANQGSEA. The CDR3 contains 16 residues. V shed 4 bases and J 8 bases; nucleotides not matched to a gene: 15. The CDR3 spells CSVVWVAGVVRHEQFF. The DNA of the CDR3 is TGCAGCGTTGTCTGGGTAGCGGGAGTCGTGAGGCATGAGCAGTTCTTC.

This clonotype was detected only a few times. V and J are TRBV5-1 and TRBJ2-7; 7 nucleotides line up with TRBD2. Losses at the gene ends were 6 bases for V and 5 bases for J; bases not matched to a gene: 8. Germline V gene data show CDR1 as SGHRS and CDR2 as YFSETQ. The CDR3 covers 13 residues. CDR3 DNA sequence: TGCGCCAGCACCAGGGAGGGGCGCAACGAGCAGTACTTC. Its protein product is CASTREGRNEQYF.

The V and J genes are TRBV29-1 and TRBJ1-1; D is uncertain. CDR1 SQVTM and CDR2 ANQGSEA come from the germline V gene. Trimming removed 4 bases at V and 5 bases at J, with 20 bases between. The CDR3 spans 15 residues. The CDR3 DNA sequence: TGCAGCGTTGGTTATTCCGGGCCCCGGGGAACTGAAGCTTTCTTT. This encodes CSVGYSGPRGTEAFF.

This clonotype was observed a handful of times. The chain recombines TRBV4-1 with TRBJ1-5; D uncertain. The CDR3 loop spans 16 amino acids. The ends were cut back, 6 bases at V and 0 bases at J, with 15 bases in the middle. Per the germline V gene, CDR1 is MGHRA and CDR2 is YSYEKL. In DNA, the CDR3 is TGCGCCAGCAGATACGCCTTAAGGTATAGCAATCAGCCCCAGCATTTT. Encoded protein: CASRYALRYSNQPQHF.

V gene TRBV20-1 combines with J gene TRBJ2-3; 12 nucleotides align to TRBD2. Per the germline V gene, CDR1 is DFQATT and CDR2 is SNEGSKA (reference sequence). V shed 5 bases, J shed 5 bases, and the junction held 8 bases outside the gene matches. The CDR3 sequence is 15 residues long. The CDR3 protein is CSADRRLAGEDTQYF. In DNA, the CDR3 is TGCAGTGCTGACCGACGACTAGCGGGAGAAGATACGCAGTATTTT.